The entry below describes one T cell receptor beta chain. Its specificity is unknown. Produced via immunoSEQ multiplex PCR; TCRdb's table is partial and in-frame only. The sample table sets out approximately 16,000 clones. The entry originates in a study of T cells in women clearing cervical HPV infection. Study-level results: Cases and controls were distinguished at AUC roughly 0.86 by richness and V genes.

Sequencing was carried out using blood buffy coat. The TCR sequence derives from a woman between 18 and 75 years old with a cervical HPV16 infection that either progressed to CIN3+ or cleared (not recorded which).

CDR3 region: CAITERAGNEQFF. Partial CDR3 DNA: TGTGCCATCACGGAGCGGGCTGGGAATGAG. The rearrangement links TRBV10-3 to TRBJ2-1; weak D call: TRBD2 (6 bases). The DNA ends 3 residues before the CDR3 does, and the rest of the CDR3 is filled in from the germline J gene. Trimming shortened V by 7 bases and J by 7 bases, and 14 bases separated the two germline ends. The CDR3 contains 13 residues. Germline lookup yields CDR1 ENHRY and CDR2 SYGVKD.